Each of the 29 T cell receptor beta chains below was sequenced from the same sample in a study of T cells in women clearing cervical HPV infection. Sequenced by immunoSEQ multiplex PCR; TCRdb stores in-frame clones only, minus some. This table lists 25,000 to 35,000 clones. Sequenced input: blood buffy coat. All receptors derive from a woman aged 18 to 75 with a cervical HPV16 infection that either progressed to CIN3+ or cleared (not recorded which).

This clone is medium-sized (0.01 to 0.1%) by frequency. The missing CDR3 end, 3 residues past where the read stops, is filled in from the germline J gene. The chain carries TRBV7-2 and TRBJ1-5; D is undetermined. Germline lookup yields CDR1 SGHTA and CDR2 FQGNSA. The CDR3 runs to 14 residues. Trimming cost V 5 bases and J 5 bases, with 13 bases left between them. The CDR3 DNA, read in part, is TGTGCCAGCAGCCCAGAACAACGTGATCAGCCC. As protein: CASSPEQRDQP. The whole CDR3 reads CASSPEQRDQPQHF.

Comment on this clone: The CDR3 is cut off 3 residues early in the read; its end comes from the germline J gene. The chain combines TRBV20-1 with TRBJ2-7, with D possibly being TRBD1 (6 bases). Germline loops: CDR1 DFQATT, CDR2 SNEGSKA (reference sequence). V lost 5 bases, J lost 6 bases, and 11 bases lay in between. The CDR3 is made up of 11 amino acids. The CDR3: CSAGSRGEQYF. Partial CDR3 DNA: TGCAGTGCTGGAAGCAGGGGCGAG.

The sequenced part of the CDR3 DNA is TGTGCCAGCAGTTATGTGGGGTCCCACAGGAAGTATCAGCCC. Amino acids: CASSYVGSHRKYQP. The entire CDR3 reads CASSYVGSHRKYQPQHF. The J gene is TRBJ1-5, the V gene TRBV6-2 or TRBV6-3, with D tentatively TRBD1 (5 bases). Coverage ceases 3 residues before the CDR3 finishes, and the germline J gene fills in the end. This CDR3 contains 17 residues. The ends were cut back, 3 bases at V and 5 bases at J, with 20 bases in the middle. Per the germline V gene, CDR1 is MNHEY and CDR2 is SVGEGT.

As regards this clone: The CDR3 is cut off 3 residues early in the read; its end comes from the germline J gene. V usage is TRBV6-2 or TRBV6-3 and J usage is TRBJ1-2; 8 nucleotides agree with TRBD1. The CDR3 covers 13 residues. Germline values: CDR1 MNHEY, CDR2 SVGEGT. CDR3 bases read: TGTGCCAGCAATCCGACAGGGGAAAACGTC. Its translation is CASNPTGENV. The entire CDR3 reads CASNPTGENVYTF.

For this clone: Read sequence stops 3 residues before the CDR3 end, and the germline J gene provides the missing end. The rearrangement joins TRBV20-1 to TRBJ1-1, with 7 bases identical to TRBD1. The junction had 0 bases not matched to a gene; V was cut back by 7 bases and J by 1 base. Germline lookup yields CDR1 DFQATT and CDR2 SNEGSKA (reference sequence). The CDR3 consists of 11 residues. The CDR3 DNA, read in part, is TGCAGTGGGACAGGGAACACTGAA. Translated, it gives CSGTGNTE. In full, the CDR3 is CSGTGNTEAFF.

The covered CDR3 bases are TGTGCCAGCAGGGGGACAGGGGATCAGCCC. The encoded protein is CASRGTGDQP. The full CDR3 is CASRGTGDQPQHF. The chain uses TRBV12-3 or TRBV12-4 and TRBJ1-5; 10 bases agree with TRBD1. The read stops 3 residues short of the end of the CDR3; the missing end is completed from the germline J gene. Trimming at V came to 6 bases and at J to 5 bases, leaving 1 base not matched to a gene. The CDR3 extends over 13 amino acids.

Regarding this clone: The DNA ends 3 residues before the CDR3 does, and the rest of the CDR3 is filled in from the germline J gene. The chain uses TRBV10-3 and TRBJ1-2; 7 nucleotides match TRBD1. The CDR3 consists of 13 residues. In germline, CDR1 is ENHRY, CDR2 SYGVKD. Partial CDR3 DNA: TGTGCCATCAGTGATGTTCAGGGGGAGACC. Residues: CAISDVQGET. The full CDR3 protein is CAISDVQGETYTF.

Remarks on this clone: The read ends 3 residues early relative to the CDR3; the germline J gene fills the gap. The V and J genes are TRBV2 and TRBJ2-1; a possible D gene is TRBD2 (6 bases). CDR3 length equals 15 residues. Germline CDR1 reads SNHLY; CDR2 reads FYNNEI. Trimming left V 6 bases short and J 4 bases short, with 16 bases between. The sequenced part of the CDR3 DNA is TGTGCCAGCAGAATTAGGGACTCCGCTTACAATGAG. Translating gives CASRIRDSAYNE. The CDR3 as a whole reads CASRIRDSAYNEQFF.

On this clone: Coverage ceases 3 residues before the CDR3 finishes, and the germline J gene fills in the end. The chain uses TRBV7-2 and TRBJ2-7, with TRBD2 identical over 14 bases. The CDR3 is 14 residues long. Germline CDR1 and CDR2: SGHTA and FQGNSA. After removal of 9 bases from V and 6 bases from J, the junction contained 7 bases not matched to a gene. This chain's CDR3 is CASASGTSGGEQYF. Incomplete CDR3 DNA: TGTGCCAGTGCCTCAGGGACTAGCGGGGGCGAG.

Comments on this clone: The read gets to within 3 residues of the CDR3 end, and the germline J gene fills in the rest. The chain carries TRBV5-4 and TRBJ2-3, with D possibly called TRBD1 or TRBD2 (7 bases each). Germline V gene sequence: CDR1 SGHNT, CDR2 YYREEE (reference sequence). CDR3 length: 14 residues. CDR3 loop: CASSLMTGRETQYF. The part of the CDR3 DNA that was read is TGTGCCAGCAGCTTAATGACAGGGAGGGAGACG.

The CDR3 DNA, read in part, is TGCAGTGCCAAACAACAGGGCCCTGTCTCCTACAATGAG. Protein product: CSAKQQGPVSYNE. The full-length CDR3 reads as CSAKQQGPVSYNEQFF. J is TRBJ2-1 and V is TRBV20-1; D might be TRBD1 (6 bases). The CDR3 end lies 3 residues beyond the end of the read and is filled in from the germline J gene. The CDR3 length is 16 residues. With 6 bases removed from V and 0 bases from J, the gap between germline ends came to 18 bases. CDR1 DFQATT and CDR2 SNEGSKA come from the germline V gene (reference sequence).

About this clone: The missing CDR3 end, 3 residues past where the read stops, is filled in from the germline J gene. J is TRBJ1-4 and V is TRBV2; 8 bases fit TRBD1. CDR1 is SNHLY and CDR2 is FYNNEI in the germline V gene. This CDR3 region has 15 residues. Trimming took 10 bases from V and 7 from J; bases not matched to a gene: 14. The CDR3 bases that were read are TGTGCCATCTTCGCCCGTGGACAGGGATTTGAAAAA. Translating it yields CAIFARGQGFEK. The full CDR3 is CAIFARGQGFEKLFF.

As concerns this clone: Read sequence stops 3 residues before the CDR3 end, and the germline J gene provides the missing end. The V and J genes are TRBV7-8 and TRBJ2-3; 9 nucleotides match TRBD2. The ends lost 4 bases at V and 0 bases at J; junction bases unmatched: 8. Germline loops: CDR1 SGHVS, CDR2 FQNEAQ. The CDR3 runs to 17 residues. CDR3 DNA (partial): TGTGCCAGCAGCTCAATCGGACTAGCGATCAGCACAGATACG. Translating gives CASSSIGLAISTDT. Given in full, the CDR3 is CASSSIGLAISTDTQYF.

Concerning this clone: The CDR3 end lies 3 residues beyond the end of the read and is filled in from the germline J gene. This chain connects TRBV7-8 to TRBJ1-1; no clear D gene. Germline V CDR1 and CDR2: SGHVS, FQNEAQ. CDR3 length equals 13 residues. The ends were cut back, 7 bases at V and 3 bases at J, with 12 bases in the middle. The sequenced CDR3 bases are TGTGCCAGCAACGGATATCGGGACACTGAA. Amino acids: CASNGYRDTE. The entire CDR3 protein reads CASNGYRDTEAFF. Looking up the rest from reference TRBV7-8 and TRBJ1-1 gives the full variable domain: GAGVSQSPRYKVAKRGQDVALRCDPISGHVSLFWYQQALGQGPEFLTYFQNEAQLDKSGLPSDRFFAERPEGSVSTLKIQRTQQEDSAVYLCASNGYRDTEAFFGQGTRLTVV.

For this clone: Coverage ceases 3 residues before the CDR3 finishes, and the germline J gene fills in the end. V and J are TRBV9 and TRBJ1-2; the D gene is possibly TRBD1 (5 bases). The V end was cut by 3 bases, the J end by 4 bases, with 19 bases between. Germline CDR1 is SGDLS and CDR2 is YYNGEE. This CDR3 spans 16 amino acids. The CDR3 region is CASSASPGLSLYGYTF. The DNA read from the CDR3 is TGTGCCAGCAGCGCAAGCCCGGGACTTTCGCTCTATGGC. Based on the CDR3 plus reference TRBV9 and TRBJ1-2, the full variable domain is DSGVTQTPKHLITATGQRVTLRCSPRSGDLSVYWYQQSLDQGLQFLIQYYNGEERAKGNILERFSAQQFPDLHSELNLSSLELGDSALYFCASSASPGLSLYGYTFGSGTRLTVV.

CDR3 DNA, as far as it was read: TGCGCCAGCAGCTCCAGGGGAGAGGAC. Translated, it gives CASSSRGED. The entire CDR3 is CASSSRGEDYTF. The chain recombines TRBV5-1 with TRBJ1-2, with a tentative D call TRBD1 (6 bases). Read data end 3 residues before the CDR3 end; the end is taken from the germline J gene. The germline gives CDR1 SGHRS, CDR2 YFSETQ. This CDR3 contains 12 residues.

With respect to this clone: Read coverage stops 3 residues before the CDR3 terminus; the germline J gene supplies the remainder. The rearrangement joins TRBV20-1 to TRBJ2-3; weak D call: TRBD1 (6 bases). Deletions cut 6 bases from V and 1 base from J, with 14 bases between. CDR3 length: 14 amino acids. Germline lookup yields CDR1 DFQATT and CDR2 SNEGSKA (reference sequence). The DNA read from the CDR3 is TGCAGTGCGGGAAAGGGGGATGGCACAGATACG. It specifies CSAGKGDGTDT. From start to end, the CDR3 is CSAGKGDGTDTQYF.

Incomplete CDR3 DNA: TGTGCCAGCAGCCACAGGGATCATTTGGAGACG. Protein: CASSHRDHLET. The entire CDR3 sequence reads CASSHRDHLETQYF. The chain couples TRBV7-9 to TRBJ2-3; TRBD1 is a possible D gene (6 bases). The CDR3 end lies 3 residues beyond the end of the read and is filled in from the germline J gene. This CDR3 has 14 residues. CDR1 SEHNR and CDR2 FQNEAQ come from the germline V gene (reference sequence).

For this clone: The CDR3 extends 3 residues past the end of the read, so its final part is completed from the germline J gene. The chain couples TRBV18 to TRBJ1-2; weak D call: TRBD1 (5 bases). The CDR3 has 15 amino acids. From germline, CDR1 is KGHSH and CDR2 LQKENI. Incomplete CDR3 DNA: TGTGCCAGCTCACCCTCTAGCGGGGCTTACAATGAC. Its translation: CASSPSSGAYND. The CDR3 in full is CASSPSSGAYNDYTF.

As concerns this clone: The read ends 3 residues before the CDR3 terminus; that terminus is restored from the germline J gene. The gene calls are TRBV5-1 and TRBJ2-1; TRBD1 agrees at 7 bases. Per germline, CDR1 SGHRS and CDR2 YFSETQ. Unmatched junction bases numbered 7, after V lost 4 bases and J lost 6 bases. The CDR3 runs 14 residues. The CDR3 DNA, read in part, is TGCGCCAGCAGCCTCGACAGGGCAAGCAATGAG. Its translation: CASSLDRASNE. The full-length CDR3 reads as CASSLDRASNEQFF.

For this clone: The CDR3 extends 3 residues past the end of the read, so its final part is completed from the germline J gene. The chain combines TRBV30 with TRBJ2-3; D is possibly TRBD1 (5 bases). The CDR3 contains 13 residues. The germline V gene encodes CDR1 GTSNPN and CDR2 SVGIG (reference sequence). The CDR3 loop reads CAWSAVGQETQYF. CDR3 DNA (partial): TGTGCCTGGAGTGCGGTAGGACAAGAGACG.

Regarding this clone: The read finishes 3 residues shy of the CDR3 end, and the germline J gene is used to complete it. V and J are TRBV5-6 and TRBJ1-3; D may be TRBD1 (6 bases). Germline values: CDR1 SGHDT, CDR2 YYEEEE. This CDR3 comprises 12 residues. This CDR3 reads CASSPQQGPIYF. CDR3 DNA, as far as it was read: TGTGCCAGCAGCCCACAACAGGGCCCC.

CDR3 amino acids: CASSPGTGTVVGTEAFF. The sequenced CDR3 bases are TGTGCCAGCTCACCCGGGACAGGGACTGTGGTAGGCACTGAA. The chain combines TRBV18 with TRBJ1-1, with TRBD1 matching over 9 bases. The read stops 3 residues short of the end of the CDR3; the missing end is completed from the germline J gene. The trim removed 3 bases at V and 4 bases at J, leaving 12 bases unmatched. There are 17 residues in the CDR3. Germline loops: CDR1 KGHSH, CDR2 LQKENI.

With regard to this clone: The read gets to within 3 residues of the CDR3 end, and the germline J gene fills in the rest. This chain uses TRBV7-2 with TRBJ1-4, with D possibly matching TRBD1 (6 bases). V was trimmed by 1 base and J by 2 bases, leaving 8 bases between them. Germline V lookup: CDR1 SGHTA, CDR2 FQGNSA. This CDR3 is 15 amino acids long. CDR3 bases read: TGTGCCAGCAGCTTAGTTCAGGGGACTAATGAAAAA. This gives the protein CASSLVQGTNEK. The CDR3 as a whole reads CASSLVQGTNEKLFF.

A remark on this clone: The sequence runs out 3 residues before the end of the CDR3; the remainder is reconstructed from the germline J gene. V is TRBV30 and J is TRBJ1-1, with D uncertain. CDR3 length equals 13 residues. The germline V gene has CDR1 GTSNPN and CDR2 SVGIG (reference sequence). The covered CDR3 bases are TGTGCCTGGAGAGACTATCCTCGGGAGACA. Protein product: CAWRDYPRET. The whole CDR3 protein reads CAWRDYPRETAFF.

Points on this clone: The read comes to an end 3 residues before the CDR3 does, leaving the germline J gene to fill in the end. The chain carries TRBV2 and TRBJ1-6; D unclear. Germline CDR1 reads SNHLY; CDR2 reads FYNNEI. This CDR3 is 14 amino acids long. Trimming took 4 bases from V and 9 from J, leaving 13 bases between them. CDR3 DNA, as far as it was read: TGTGCCAGCAGTGGTGCCCTCACTGGTTCACCC. Translation: CASSGALTGSP. The complete CDR3 reads CASSGALTGSPLHF.

Regarding this clone: The read ends 3 residues before the CDR3 terminus; that terminus is restored from the germline J gene. The genes are TRBV18 and TRBJ1-1; 7 bases align to TRBD1. From germline, CDR1 is KGHSH and CDR2 LQKENI. This CDR3 has 15 amino acids. J gave up 1 base and V 6 bases, and 8 bases lay outside the gene matches. CDR3 DNA (partial): TGTGCCAGCTCCCCAGACAGGGCCAAGAACACTGAA. Amino acid sequence: CASSPDRAKNTE. The CDR3 in full is CASSPDRAKNTEAFF.

Turning to this clone: The sequenced fragment ends 3 residues before the CDR3 boundary, so the rest is inferred from the germline J gene. The rearrangement joins TRBV18 to TRBJ1-5; no firm D call. CDR3 length: 15 amino acids. In germline, CDR1 is KGHSH, CDR2 LQKENI. V lost 3 bases, J lost 3 bases, and 12 bases lay in between. Here the CDR3 reads CASSPIGLNNQPQHF. The sequenced CDR3 bases are TGTGCCAGCTCACCGATTGGACTCAACAATCAGCCC.

Comments on this clone: Sequencing ends 3 residues short of the CDR3 end; the germline J gene provides the rest. J is TRBJ1-1 and V is TRBV23-1, with D perhaps TRBD1 (5 bases). TRBV23-1 is an open reading frame, and its role is uncertain. The CDR3 sequence is 15 residues long. V dropped 7 bases and J dropped 0 bases, with 15 bases sitting between them. The CDR3 DNA, read in part, is TGCGCCAGCACATTACAGGAAATCATGAACACTGAA. This codes for CASTLQEIMNTE. In full, the CDR3 is CASTLQEIMNTEAFF.